Below are 10 T cell receptor beta chains sequenced from a single sample in a study of T-cell reconstitution after alpha-beta-depleted transplantation in children. Construction of the TCRbeta library involved unique molecular identifiers. TCRdb ran MiXCR on the PCR reads and lists one entry per CDR3 protein. Here the sample spans 700,000 to 850,000 distinct CDR3 sequences, 16% being singletons. The source was PBMCs, mostly from graft donor cells, collected 360 days after TCRalphabeta/CD19-depleted stem cell transplant. The receptors were sampled from a male patient younger than 18 who had a stem cell transplant for acute lymphoblastic leukemia, so the T cells may come from the graft donor.

This clonotype was detected a few times. The V gene is TRBV5-1, the J gene TRBJ2-5, with D possibly matching TRBD2 (6 bases). Deletions cut 7 bases from V and 2 bases from J, with 12 bases between. CDR1 is SGHRS, CDR2 YFSETQ, per germline. CDR3 size: 13 residues. In DNA form, the CDR3 reads TGCGCCAGCGGTCGGGACTCACAAGAGACCCAGTACTTC. It encodes CASGRDSQETQYF.

J is TRBJ2-3 and V is TRBV5-1, with a weak D call TRBD1 (6 bases). Trimming cost V 0 bases and J 1 base, with 18 bases left between them. The CDR3 covers 18 residues. Looked up from germline, CDR1 is SGHRS and CDR2 is YFSETQ. CDR3 region: CASSLARPQGLRTDTQYF. The CDR3 DNA follows: TGCGCCAGCAGCTTGGCTAGGCCACAGGGTCTACGCACAGATACGCAGTATTTT.

The chain uses TRBV20-1 and TRBJ1-5; maybe TRBD1 (6 bases). Deletions cut 6 bases from V and 6 bases from J, with 18 bases between. The CDR3 runs 14 residues. Germline-derived CDR1 and CDR2 are DFQATT and SNEGSKA (reference sequence). This CDR3 reads CSAGAKGPSQPQHF. As DNA, the CDR3 is TGCAGTGCGGGGGCCAAAGGCCCTAGTCAGCCCCAGCATTTT.

The V and J genes are TRBV20-1 and TRBJ2-1, with no clear D. Between the trimmed V and J ends, which lost 6 bases and 8 bases, there was a span of 17 bases. Germline CDR1 DFQATT, CDR2 SNEGSKA (reference sequence). CDR3 length: 13 amino acids. The chain's CDR3 is CSAHGPRIDEQFF. CDR3 bases: TGCAGTGCCCATGGGCCCCGGATAGATGAGCAGTTCTTC.

The V call is TRBV9, the J call TRBJ2-7; D unresolved. V lost 0 bases, J lost 4 bases, and 20 bases lay in between. Germline CDR1 is SGDLS and CDR2 is YYNGEE. The CDR3 length is 17 residues. CDR3 nucleotides: TGTGCCAGCAGCGTAGAAAGCAGCCCCTTTCGATTTTACGAGCAGTACTTC. Protein: CASSVESSPFRFYEQYF.

The chain links TRBV4-1 to TRBJ1-5; the match to TRBD1 covers 8 bases. The CDR3 length is 16 residues. The V and J ends lost 6 bases and 3 bases, in that order; junction bases with no gene match: 10. Per germline, CDR1 MGHRA and CDR2 YSYEKL. The CDR3 reads CASRSIGQGDNQPQHF. Written as DNA, the CDR3 is TGCGCCAGCAGGTCCATAGGACAGGGAGACAATCAGCCCCAGCATTTT.

This clonotype was counted only a few times. V and J are TRBV5-1 and TRBJ2-7, with a possible D match to TRBD1 (5 bases). The V gene's germline CDR1 is SGHRS and CDR2 YFSETQ. The CDR3 sequence is 16 residues long. The germline V and J ends were trimmed by 2 bases and 0 bases, with 15 bases remaining between them. The CDR3 is CASSFWAGPSSYEQYF. The CDR3 DNA reads as TGCGCCAGCAGCTTCTGGGCAGGGCCTAGCTCCTACGAGCAGTACTTC.

A few counts support this clonotype. The chain is built from TRBV19 and TRBJ2-1; unclear D gene. In germline, CDR1 is LNHDA, CDR2 SQIVND (reference sequence). The CDR3 has 14 residues. V shed 3 bases and J shed 1 base, with 7 bases lying between them. The CDR3 sequence: CASSIYGSYNEQFF. The CDR3 DNA follows: TGTGCCAGTAGTATCTACGGGTCCTACAATGAGCAGTTCTTC.

This clonotype was observed a handful of times. The V gene is TRBV7-9, the J gene TRBJ1-1; possible D gene TRBD1, 5 bases. This CDR3 is built from 13 residues. The V gene lost 0 bases and the J gene lost 11 bases, with 13 bases spanning the gap. The germline gives CDR1 SEHNR, CDR2 FQNEAQ (reference sequence). The CDR3 sequence: CASSLAGPVRAFF. CDR3 DNA: TGTGCCAGCAGCTTAGCGGGGCCCGTCCGGGCTTTCTTT.

This clonotype was recorded at least ten times. A read error may account for a junction end that differs from germline. This chain links TRBV5-1 with TRBJ2-1, with 10 bases that match TRBD2. The length of the CDR3 is 15 residues. Germline lookup yields CDR1 SGHRS and CDR2 YFSETQ. In DNA form, the CDR3 reads TGTGCCAGCAGTTCTAGCGGGAGCTCCTACAATGAGCAGTTCTTC. Protein product: CASSSSGSSYNEQFF.